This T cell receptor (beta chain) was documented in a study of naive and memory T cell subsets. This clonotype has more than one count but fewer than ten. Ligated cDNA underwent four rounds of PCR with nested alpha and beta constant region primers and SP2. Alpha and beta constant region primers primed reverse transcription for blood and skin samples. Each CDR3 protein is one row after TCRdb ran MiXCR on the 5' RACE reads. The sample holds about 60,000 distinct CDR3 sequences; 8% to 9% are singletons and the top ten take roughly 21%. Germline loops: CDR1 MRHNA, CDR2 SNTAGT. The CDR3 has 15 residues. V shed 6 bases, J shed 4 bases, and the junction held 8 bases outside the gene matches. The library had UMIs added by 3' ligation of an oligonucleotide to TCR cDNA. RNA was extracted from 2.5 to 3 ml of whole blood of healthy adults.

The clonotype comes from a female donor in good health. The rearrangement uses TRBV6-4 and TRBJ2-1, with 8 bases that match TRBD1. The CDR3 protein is CASSDRTGNYNEQFF. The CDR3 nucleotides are TGTGCCAGCAGCGACAGGACAGGGAATTACAATGAGCAGTTCTTC.